The 26 T cell receptor beta chains presented below share a single source sample, sequenced in a study of shared clonotypes between healthy human individuals. The table came from immunoSEQ multiplex PCR; TCRdb's copy has only in-frame clones and leaves some out. This table has some 500,000 clones, around 80% appearing once. The source material was PBMCs. The receptor set was obtained from a middle-aged woman in good health. Some clones in this sample may be carry-over from other donors' samples.

This clone was recorded a few times. The chain uses TRBV6-1 and TRBJ2-7; 8 bases match TRBD1. The CDR3 extends over 15 amino acids. Looked up from germline, CDR1 is MNHNS and CDR2 is SASEGT. V was pared by 7 bases and J by 0 bases, with 8 bases of the junction left unmatched. CDR3 loop: CASKTGQDSSYEQYF. The CDR3 nucleotides are TGTGCCAGCAAAACGGGACAGGACTCCTCCTACGAGCAGTACTTC.

This chain links TRBV13 with TRBJ2-1, with 12 positions matching TRBD2. The germline V gene encodes CDR1 PRHDT and CDR2 FYEKMQ (reference sequence). V dropped 0 bases and J dropped 2; count of bases not matched to a gene: 8. The CDR3 has 19 residues. CDR3 protein: CASSLGPPSGRGTYNEQFF. CDR3 DNA: TGTGCCAGCAGCTTAGGTCCCCCTAGCGGGAGGGGAACCTACAATGAGCAGTTCTTC.

This chain links TRBV7-9 with TRBJ2-5, with a possible D match to TRBD2 (5 bases). The CDR3 contains 13 residues. Germline V lookup: CDR1 SEHNR, CDR2 FQNEAQ (reference sequence). Trimming removed 3 bases at V and 2 bases at J, with 7 bases between. This CDR3 is CASSFSGQETQYF. The CDR3 region has the DNA TGTGCCAGCAGCTTCTCGGGGCAAGAGACCCAGTACTTC.

J is TRBJ2-2 and V is TRBV2; D gene ambiguous. The length of the CDR3 is 11 residues. V was trimmed by 7 bases and J by 7 bases, leaving 7 bases between them. CDR1 is SNHLY and CDR2 is FYNNEI in the germline V gene. CDR3 residues: CASTRVGELFF. The CDR3 bases are TGTGCCAGCACCCGGGTCGGGGAGCTGTTTTTT.

The genes are TRBV9 and TRBJ2-7, with D hard to call. V dropped 0 bases and J dropped 7 bases, with 17 bases sitting between them. This CDR3 is 15 amino acids long. CDR1 SGDLS and CDR2 YYNGEE come from the germline V gene. CDR3 sequence: CASSVGRSFGSEQYF. The DNA of the CDR3 is TGTGCCAGCAGCGTAGGACGGTCGTTTGGAAGTGAGCAGTACTTC.

J is TRBJ1-2 and V is TRBV10-2, with 10 nucleotides matching TRBD1. Trimming took 6 bases from V and 6 from J; bases not matched to a gene: 7. Germline V CDR1 and CDR2: WSHSY, SAAADI. The CDR3 contains 14 residues. DNA for the CDR3: TGCGCCAGCAGGGGGACAGGGGTCGTCCATGGCTACACCTTC. Translating it yields CASRGTGVVHGYTF.

This clone was detected only once. The chain uses TRBV29-1 and TRBJ1-1; D call uncertain. The CDR3 is made up of 15 amino acids. The germline V gene encodes CDR1 SQVTM and CDR2 ANQGSEA. V lost 1 base, J lost 4 bases, and 16 bases lay in between. Written as DNA, the CDR3 is TGCAGCGTTGAAGTGGATGGGGTCCGGAGCACTGAAGCTTTCTTT. It is translated as CSVEVDGVRSTEAFF.

This clone was detected a few times. Other DNA sequences from this sample encode an identical CDR3 as well. The V gene is TRBV27, the J gene TRBJ2-7; possibly TRBD1 for D (5 bases). This CDR3 has 14 amino acids. Germline assignment: CDR1 MNHEY and CDR2 SMNVEV (reference sequence). With 4 bases removed from V and 4 bases from J, the gap between germline ends came to 14 bases. DNA for the CDR3: TGTGCCAGCAGTTCGGGCAGGGCATCTTACGAGCAGTACTTC. It is translated as CASSSGRASYEQYF.

Turning to this clone: Other DNA sequences within the sample encode an identical CDR3. This rearrangement joins TRBV9 to TRBJ2-1; D may be TRBD1 (6 bases). Trimming removed 2 bases from V and 4 bases from J, with 7 bases in between. The germline CDR1 and CDR2 sequences are SGDLS and YYNGEE. This CDR3 has 13 residues. The CDR3 sequence: CASSVDRYNEQFF. In DNA form, the CDR3 reads TGTGCCAGCAGCGTCGACAGGTACAATGAGCAGTTCTTC. The complete variable domain, with remaining parts taken from reference TRBV9 and TRBJ2-1, reads DSGVTQTPKHLITATGQRVTLRCSPRSGDLSVYWYQQSLDQGLQFLIQYYNGEERAKGNILERFSAQQFPDLHSELNLSSLELGDSALYFCASSVDRYNEQFFGPGTRLTVL.

The chain combines TRBV9 with TRBJ2-7, with D possibly matching TRBD1 (6 bases). V was trimmed by 3 bases and J by 4 bases, leaving 14 bases between them. The CDR3 consists of 14 residues. Germline V gene data show CDR1 as SGDLS and CDR2 as YYNGEE. Here the CDR3 reads CASSELLTGYEQYF. The CDR3 DNA reads as TGTGCCAGCAGCGAGTTACTTACAGGGTACGAGCAGTACTTC.

V is TRBV18 and J is TRBJ2-7; 9 nucleotides align to TRBD2. Per germline, CDR1 KGHSH and CDR2 LQKENI. V trimming: 5 bases; J trimming: 3 bases; junction bases outside the gene matches: 5. CDR3 length equals 14 residues. CDR3 in DNA: TGTGCCAGCTCAGCGACTAGCGGATTCTACGAGCAGTACTTC. Translated, it gives CASSATSGFYEQYF.

V is TRBV11-2 and J is TRBJ2-7; a possible D gene is TRBD2 (6 bases). The CDR3 loop spans 14 amino acids. Germline V gene sequence: CDR1 SGHAT, CDR2 FQNNGV. V gave up 4 bases and J gave up 2 bases, with 12 bases separating them. As DNA, the CDR3 is TGTGCCAGCAGCTACCGGGACTCCGCCTACGAGCAGTACTTC. It specifies CASSYRDSAYEQYF.

The chain carries TRBV19 and TRBJ1-3; D not resolved. Germline CDR1 reads LNHDA; CDR2 reads SQIVND (reference sequence). The V end lost 4 bases, the J end lost 2 bases, and 15 bases lay between the germline ends. The length of the CDR3 is 16 residues. The CDR3 DNA sequence: TGTGCCAGTAGTACGACCCGAGGTGGGACTGGAAACACCATATATTTT. This gives the protein CASSTTRGGTGNTIYF. Variable domain in full (rest from reference TRBV19 and TRBJ1-3): DGGITQSPKYLFRKEGQNVTLSCEQNLNHDAMYWYRQDPGQGLRLIYYSQIVNDFQKGDIAEGYSVSREKKESFPLTVTSAQKNPTAFYLCASSTTRGGTGNTIYFGEGSWLTVV.

This chain connects TRBV5-6 to TRBJ1-5; D ambiguous. The germline gives CDR1 SGHDT, CDR2 YYEEEE. V was pared by 6 bases and J by 0 bases, with 10 bases between. The CDR3 consists of 14 residues. The CDR3 sequence: CASTPRDSNQPQHF. As DNA, the CDR3 is TGTGCCAGCACCCCTCGGGATAGCAATCAGCCCCAGCATTTT.

The V gene is TRBV15, the J gene TRBJ1-5; D might be TRBD1 (5 bases). CDR1 and CDR2 (germline): LNHNV, YYDKDF (reference sequence). The CDR3 spans 20 residues. Trimming removed 1 base from V and 2 bases from J, with 24 bases in between. DNA for the CDR3: TGTGCCACCAGCAGAGCTTTCGTTGCAGGGTCGGTTTATGGCAATCAGCCCCAGCATTTT. Its protein product is CATSRAFVAGSVYGNQPQHF.

The rearrangement links TRBV11-2 to TRBJ2-2; the match to TRBD2 covers 10 bases. The CDR3 runs to 16 residues. Trimming cost V 7 bases and J 4 bases; bases outside gene matches: 9. Germline CDR1 and CDR2: SGHAT and FQNNGV. CDR3 coding DNA: TGTGCCAGCACCCCGGTGGCTAGCGGGAGCACCGGGGAGCTGTTTTTT. Translation: CASTPVASGSTGELFF. The whole variable domain, remainder taken from reference TRBV11-2 and TRBJ2-2, is EAGVAQSPRYKIIEKRQSVAFWCNPISGHATLYWYQQILGQGPKLLIQFQNNGVVDDSQLPKDRFSAERLKGVDSTLKIQPAKLEDSAVYLCASTPVASGSTGELFFGEGSRLTVL.

This sequence joins TRBV9 and TRBJ1-2, with D uncertain. The CDR3 is 14 amino acids. V was shortened by 0 bases and J by 1 base, with 7 bases between the two germline ends. Per the germline V gene, CDR1 is SGDLS and CDR2 is YYNGEE. CDR3 bases: TGTGCCAGCAGCGTAGGTAGCCTTAACTATGGCTACACCTTC. This sequence encodes CASSVGSLNYGYTF.

The J gene is TRBJ2-7, the V gene TRBV19; TRBD2 matches at 7 bases. V lost 3 bases, J lost 3 bases, and 5 bases stayed unmatched. The CDR3 covers 14 residues. Germline CDR1 LNHDA, CDR2 SQIVND (reference sequence). The CDR3 DNA follows: TGTGCCAGTAGTATCCTAGCGGAGAGCTACGAGCAGTACTTC. It encodes CASSILAESYEQYF.

This chain connects TRBV7-2 to TRBJ2-1, with TRBD2 matching 10 bases. J lost 3 bases, V lost 3 bases, and 2 bases had no gene match. This CDR3 comprises 15 residues. From germline, CDR1 is SGHTA and CDR2 FQGNSA. The CDR3 region has the DNA TGTGCCAGCAGCTTTAGCGGGGGGATCTACAATGAGCAGTTCTTC. Protein sequence: CASSFSGGIYNEQFF. Full variable domain (missing parts from reference TRBV7-2 and TRBJ2-1): GAGVSQSPSNKVTEKGKDVELRCDPISGHTALYWYRQSLGQGLEFLIYFQGNSAPDKSGLPSDRFSAERTGGSVSTLTIQRTQQEDSAVYLCASSFSGGIYNEQFFGPGTRLTVL.

Notes on this clone: A junction end diverges from the germline sequence, so it may reflect a read error. This chain links TRBV25-1 with TRBJ2-1; perhaps TRBD2 as D (5 bases). This CDR3 has 11 residues. CDR1 is MGHDK and CDR2 is SYGVNS in the germline V gene. The CDR3 bases are TGTGCCAGCAGTTTTCTCCAACGGACTCTCTTC. As protein: CASSFLQRTLF.

The chain has TRBV7-8 and TRBJ2-1; 9 nucleotides agree with TRBD2. Germline V gene sequence: CDR1 SGHVS, CDR2 FQNEAQ. This CDR3 has 19 amino acids. V was clipped by 2 bases and J by 0 bases; unmatched bases: 11. The CDR3 reads CASSLFSASGDLSYNEQFF. CDR3 sequence (DNA): TGTGCCAGCAGCTTATTTTCGGCTAGCGGGGACCTCTCCTACAATGAGCAGTTCTTC.

The chain recombines TRBV28 with TRBJ2-7, with D hard to call. This CDR3 is 15 amino acids long. CDR1 and CDR2 (germline): MDHEN, SYDVKM. Trimming pared 5 bases from V and 7 bases from J, leaving 21 bases between. CDR3 in amino acids: CASSLTSSTYVEQYF. The DNA for the CDR3 is TGTGCCAGCAGTCTTACCTCATCCACTTACGTAGAGCAGTACTTC. Supplemented by reference TRBV28 and TRBJ2-7, the full variable domain reads DVKVTQSSRYLVKRTGEKVFLECVQDMDHENMFWYRQDPGLGLRLIYFSYDVKMKEKGDIPEGYSVSREKKERFSLILESASTNQTSMYLCASSLTSSTYVEQYFGPGTRLTVT.

CDR3 DNA: TGTGCCAGCAGCTTACAGGGCCATAGCAATCAGCCCCAGCATTTT. Its translation is CASSLQGHSNQPQHF. V usage is TRBV7-8 and J usage is TRBJ1-5, with a tentative D call TRBD1 (5 bases). CDR3 length equals 15 residues. Germline CDR1 SGHVS, CDR2 FQNEAQ. V dropped 2 bases and J dropped 0 bases, with 8 bases sitting between them. Full variable domain (rest looked up from reference TRBV7-8 and TRBJ1-5): GAGVSQSPRYKVAKRGQDVALRCDPISGHVSLFWYQQALGQGPEFLTYFQNEAQLDKSGLPSDRFFAERPEGSVSTLKIQRTQQEDSAVYLCASSLQGHSNQPQHFGDGTRLSIL.

The gene calls are TRBV6-5 and TRBJ1-5; D remains unclear. Germline CDR1 reads MNHEY; CDR2 reads SVGAGI. This CDR3 is 14 amino acids long. Trimming took 5 bases from V and 3 from J, leaving 11 bases between them. The CDR3 is CASSLGVLNQPQHF. In nucleotides, the CDR3 is TGTGCCAGCAGTCTCGGAGTTCTCAATCAGCCCCAGCATTTT.

CDR3 DNA: TGCGCCAGCAGCCAAGTGGGGGGGAGGGCCCCCTACGAGCAGTACTTC. Translating gives CASSQVGGRAPYEQYF. The chain recombines TRBV4-1 with TRBJ2-7; 7 bases are shared with TRBD2. The germline CDR1 and CDR2 sequences are MGHRA and YSYEKL. J lost 2 bases, V lost 1 base, and 8 bases had no gene match. The CDR3 totals 16 residues.

The chain carries TRBV21-1 and TRBJ1-2; the D call of TRBD1 is as the table states it, not checked on the DNA. TRBV21-1 is an annotated pseudogene. CDR3 length: 18 residues. The CDR3 spells CASREPYSPWATNYGYTF. CDR3 sequence (DNA): TGTGCCAGCAGAGAGCCTTACTCTCCTTGGGCCACTAACTATGGCTACACCTTC.